Reported below is one T cell receptor beta chain. Its specificity is not known. This CDR3 spans 15 amino acids. Germline CDR1 reads SQVTM; CDR2 reads ANQGSEA. V shed 4 bases and J 7 bases; nucleotides not matched to a gene: 12. Extractions gave at least 5 micrograms of total RNA per sample. Alongside a J-beta primer mix, a sample-barcoded 5' primer served in a second PCR lasting about 6 to 11 cycles. Via MiXCR, TCRdb re-called the 5' RACE reads, giving one row per CDR3 protein. The sample has about 800,000 distinct CDR3 sequences, around 25% seen once. This entry is derived from a study of blood T cells in healthy people across ages. General study findings and limits: Age advanced and TCR beta diversity per million T cells fell, roughly linearly.

These data also featured in a second study, about T cells of mothers and their children. As reported in that work: The donors comprised a handful of children and their three healthy Caucasian mothers. Primer M1S, used in the second PCR, introduced sample barcodes and 2-4 random nucleotides.

V gene TRBV29-1 combines with J gene TRBJ1-4, with 7 bases aligning to TRBD1. This TCR was recovered from a boy younger than 18 in good health. The sample was blood. Here the CDR3 reads CSVARDSSQFEKLFF. CDR3 sequence (DNA): TGCAGCGTTGCCCGGGACAGTTCACAGTTTGAAAAACTGTTTTTT. The full variable domain, in which reference TRBV29-1 and TRBJ1-4 provide the parts outside the CDR3, is SAVISQKPSRDICQRGTSLTIQCQVDSQVTMMFWYRQQPGQSLTLIATANQGSEATYESGFVIDKFPISRPNLTFSTLTVSNMSPEDSSIYLCSVARDSSQFEKLFFGSGTQLSVL.